These 20 T cell receptor beta chains were sequenced from one sample in a study of cytotoxic CD8 clonotypes in ibrutinib-treated CLL. The protocol was immunoSEQ multiplex PCR, while the TCRdb copy is restricted to in-frame clones and leaves out a portion. This table holds 50,000 to 65,000 clones, approximately 71% found once. The sequences come from PBMCs, collected after 12 months of ibrutinib treatment. These receptors all stem from a human donor with chronic lymphocytic leukemia.

V usage is TRBV28 and J usage is TRBJ1-2, with D possibly TRBD1 on 5 matching bases. Germline V gives CDR1 MDHEN, CDR2 SYDVKM. This CDR3 comprises 14 residues. Trimming shortened V by 7 bases and J by 4 bases, and 16 bases separated the two germline ends. The CDR3 DNA sequence: TGTGCCAGCACCGGGGGAGGGGCCGGCTATGGCTACACCTTC. Protein sequence: CASTGGGAGYGYTF.

The chain uses TRBV19 and TRBJ2-1, with a weak D call TRBD1 (5 bases). CDR1 is LNHDA and CDR2 is SQIVND in the germline V gene (reference sequence). V was pared by 5 bases and J by 8 bases, with 16 bases between. The CDR3 length is 14 residues. The CDR3 loop is CASSPAQGNYEQFF. The CDR3 DNA reads as TGTGCCAGTAGTCCCGCCCAGGGTAACTATGAGCAGTTCTTC.

A few counts support this clone. The J gene is TRBJ1-5, the V gene TRBV30; possible D gene TRBD1, 5 bases. Trimming stripped 1 base from V and 7 bases from J, with 11 bases between. Germline V lookup: CDR1 GTSNPN, CDR2 SVGIG (reference sequence). The CDR3 has 13 residues. This CDR3 reads CAWSAGRDQPQHF. The CDR3, as DNA: TGTGCCTGGAGTGCGGGGAGGGACCAGCCCCAGCATTTT.

The chain combines TRBV11-2 with TRBJ2-1; D possibly corresponds to TRBD2 (6 bases). This CDR3 spans 15 amino acids. The V end lost 6 bases, the J end lost 0 bases, and 12 bases lay between the germline ends. Germline CDR1 reads SGHAT; CDR2 reads FQNNGV. The CDR3 protein is CASRIRRDSYNEQFF. The CDR3 DNA is TGTGCCAGCAGGATCAGGCGGGACTCCTACAATGAGCAGTTCTTC.

This rearrangement joins TRBV2 to TRBJ2-7; D not certain. CDR1 SNHLY and CDR2 FYNNEI come from the germline V gene. The V end lost 3 bases, the J end lost 3 bases, and 6 bases lay between the germline ends. The CDR3 has 12 residues. In DNA, the CDR3 is TGTGCCAGCAGTGATGGCAGCTACGAGCAGTACTTC. Translated, it gives CASSDGSYEQYF.

The chain links TRBV7-8 to TRBJ2-1; no clear D gene. The CDR3 has 16 amino acids. Trimming removed 0 bases from V and 8 bases from J, with 17 bases in between. In germline, CDR1 is SGHVS, CDR2 FQNEAQ. The DNA for the CDR3 is TGTGCCAGCAGCTTAGCACGAACCCGCAAGAGCGATGAGCAGTTCTTC. Translated: CASSLARTRKSDEQFF.

This clone has just one count. This rearrangement joins TRBV5-1 to TRBJ2-5, with 7 bases matching TRBD1. CDR3 length: 13 amino acids. Trimming cost V 4 bases and J 5 bases; bases outside gene matches: 5. CDR1 is SGHRS, CDR2 YFSETQ, per germline. CDR3 coding DNA: TGCGCCAGCAGCCCGACAGGGTCCGAGACCCAGTACTTC. Translating it yields CASSPTGSETQYF.

This clone was seen a few times. This rearrangement joins TRBV10-3 to TRBJ2-5, with 7 bases matching TRBD2. The CDR3 sequence is 17 residues long. Germline loops: CDR1 ENHRY, CDR2 SYGVKD. Trimming at V came to 0 bases and at J to 2 bases, leaving 9 bases not matched to a gene. The DNA for the CDR3 is TGTGCCATCAGTGAGTCGACTCCGCGGGGGATACAAGAGACCCAGTACTTC. Residues: CAISESTPRGIQETQYF.

The table lists this clone with a count of one. V usage is TRBV28 and J usage is TRBJ2-7; TRBD1 agrees at 10 bases. The trim removed 5 bases at V and 0 bases at J, leaving 7 bases unmatched. Germline CDR1 is MDHEN and CDR2 is SYDVKM. The CDR3 is 16 residues long. CDR3 sequence (DNA): TGTGCCAGCAGTGTGACCCGGACAGGGGGCTCCTACGAGCAGTACTTC. Encoded protein: CASSVTRTGGSYEQYF.

The V and J genes are TRBV19 and TRBJ1-2, with 7 bases that match TRBD1. Germline V gene sequence: CDR1 LNHDA, CDR2 SQIVND (reference sequence). The CDR3 totals 17 residues. V lost 6 bases to trimming and J lost 4 bases; unmatched junction nucleotides: 17. The CDR3 DNA sequence: TGTGCCAGTAGCTATGGTACAGGGGCGGTCGAGGGCTATGGCTACACCTTC. Protein product: CASSYGTGAVEGYGYTF.

The sample holds a few counts of this clone. This chain links TRBV14 with TRBJ2-5; weak D call: TRBD2 (6 bases). Looked up from germline, CDR1 is SGHDN and CDR2 is FVKESK. The CDR3 contains 13 residues. V was pared by 2 bases and J by 5 bases, with 9 bases between. CDR3: CASSQWGVETQYF. CDR3 nucleotide sequence: TGTGCCAGCAGCCAATGGGGGGTCGAGACCCAGTACTTC.

This clone has only one observation. This chain joins TRBV6-5 and TRBJ2-3; D unresolved. This CDR3 is built from 14 residues. Germline V gene data show CDR1 as MNHEY and CDR2 as SVGAGI. The V and J ends lost 6 bases and 2 bases respectively, with 12 bases between them. In DNA, the CDR3 is TGTGCCAGCAGCCGAATTGTGTCCACAGATACGCAGTATTTT. Its translation is CASSRIVSTDTQYF.

This clone was seen only a few times. The chain couples TRBV11-2 to TRBJ2-2, with 11 bases fitting TRBD2. This CDR3 spans 16 amino acids. CDR1 is SGHAT and CDR2 is FQNNGV in the germline V gene. Unmatched junction bases numbered 6, after V lost 5 bases and J lost 4 bases. The CDR3 coding sequence is TGTGCCAGCAGCCCCACTAGCGGGAGCTTCACCGGGGAGCTGTTTTTT. Its translation is CASSPTSGSFTGELFF.

This rearrangement joins TRBV6-5 to TRBJ2-7, with D hard to call. The CDR3 totals 15 residues. V was shortened by 0 bases and J by 0 bases, with 9 bases between the two germline ends. Germline V lookup: CDR1 MNHEY, CDR2 SVGAGI. CDR3 region: CASSYSPDVSYEQYF. Here the CDR3 DNA reads TGTGCCAGCAGTTACTCCCCGGACGTCTCCTACGAGCAGTACTTC.

This clone was detected a few times. This sequence joins TRBV10-1 and TRBJ1-1, with D unclear. CDR3 size: 16 residues. Germline assignment: CDR1 WNHNN and CDR2 SYGVQD (reference sequence). V was pared by 4 bases and J by 4 bases, with 19 bases between. CDR3 nucleotides: TGCGCCAGCAGTGTGGGGTCGGGGATTTGTGGCACTGAAGCTTTCTTT. Translated, it gives CASSVGSGICGTEAFF.

The chain is built from TRBV2 and TRBJ1-2; D not resolved. V lost 4 bases, J lost 2 bases, and 8 bases lay in between. This CDR3 region has 13 residues. CDR1 is SNHLY, CDR2 FYNNEI, per germline. CDR3 sequence (DNA): TGTGCCAGCAGTGTGGGCAGGAACTATGGCTACACCTTC. Residues: CASSVGRNYGYTF.

This chain connects TRBV7-9 to TRBJ2-3, with a weak D call TRBD2 (5 bases). From germline, CDR1 is SEHNR and CDR2 FQNEAQ (reference sequence). V shed 2 bases and J shed 4 bases, with 7 bases lying between them. The CDR3 is 13 residues long. The CDR3 sequence is CASSLRGPDTQYF. The CDR3 nucleotides read TGTGCCAGCAGCTTACGGGGTCCAGATACGCAGTATTTT. Variable domain in full (rest from reference TRBV7-9 and TRBJ2-3): DTGVSQNPRHKITKRGQNVTFRCDPISEHNRLYWYRQTLGQGPEFLTYFQNEAQLEKSRLLSDRFSAERPKGSFSTLEIQRTEQGDSAMYLCASSLRGPDTQYFGPGTRLTVL.

This clone appeared a few times. This chain connects TRBV19 to TRBJ2-1; 7 nucleotides match TRBD2. Germline V lookup: CDR1 LNHDA, CDR2 SQIVND (reference sequence). V shed 3 bases, J shed 5 bases, and the junction held 7 bases outside the gene matches. The CDR3 is made up of 15 amino acids. The CDR3 loop reads CASSMGLAGNNEQFF. The CDR3 coding sequence is TGTGCCAGTAGTATGGGGTTAGCGGGCAACAATGAGCAGTTCTTC.

The chain recombines TRBV5-4 with TRBJ1-5; 7 nucleotides align to TRBD1. The CDR3 is 14 amino acids. CDR1 is SGHNT, CDR2 YYREEE, per germline (reference sequence). V gave up 3 bases and J gave up 6 bases; unmatched junction bases: 6. The CDR3 DNA follows: TGTGCCAGCAGCTATTCAGGGGGGAGTCAGCCCCAGCATTTT. Its translation is CASSYSGGSQPQHF.

The rearrangement links TRBV2 to TRBJ2-3; D remains ambiguous. Germline CDR1 and CDR2: SNHLY and FYNNEI. This CDR3 spans 12 amino acids. The V end was cut by 7 bases, the J end by 5 bases, with 10 bases between. The CDR3 region is CASTPRLDTQYF. The CDR3 coding sequence is TGTGCCAGCACCCCTAGGTTAGATACGCAGTATTTT.